The rows below give T cell receptor beta chains drawn from one sample of a study of blood T cells in healthy people across ages. TCRdb called the 5' RACE reads again in MiXCR, with one record for every CDR3 protein. The data hold roughly 720,000 distinct CDR3 sequences, with about 53% observed a single time. Sequencing used blood. All receptors come from a man older than 75 in good health. The CDR3 runs from the conserved cysteine through the conserved F or W. Fields, in order: V gene, CDR3 protein.

V: TRBV29-1
CDR3: CSVEATGGNTIYF

V: TRBV28
CDR3: CASVPGRGLEYEQYF

V: TRBV20-1
CDR3: CSAQSHEQYF

V: TRBV11-3
CDR3: CASSLTGTSGQHRDAYF

V: TRBV30
CDR3: CARWAGAGAEAFF

V: TRBV12-3/TRBV12-4
CDR3: CASSIKSSYEQYF

V: TRBV6-2/TRBV6-3
CDR3: CASSYEGGSNQPQHF

V: TRBV11-3
CDR3: CASSLGSGTGELFF

V: TRBV20-1
CDR3: CSARVMDRVFQPQHF

V: TRBV29-1
CDR3: CSAESGAAHEQFF

V: TRBV7-3
CDR3: CASSLTANEKLFF

V: TRBV2
CDR3: CASSPRDTGTDTQYF

V: TRBV13
CDR3: CASSRRTGGNTGELFF

V: TRBV18
CDR3: CASSPTRAGSKNEQFF

V: TRBV6-5
CDR3: CASSYGGVGAKNIQYF

V: TRBV15
CDR3: CATSRVTSGRERYAYF

V: TRBV2
CDR3: CASRSREETQYF

V: TRBV30
CDR3: CAWSAAYNEQYF

V: TRBV20-1
CDR3: CSASTGAPPGDTQYF

V: TRBV6-5
CDR3: CASSKLDRGHEQYF

V: TRBV14
CDR3: CASSQETGGPQHF

V: TRBV12-3/TRBV12-4
CDR3: CASKLGGFSYEQYF

V: TRBV18
CDR3: CASSPRQQGDEKLFF

V: TRBV11-1
CDR3: CVSSLAGGALGYTF

V: TRBV27
CDR3: CASVLAGGRTDTQYF

V: TRBV5-1
CDR3: CASSPLSVNEQFF

V: TRBV27
CDR3: CASSFRGSNTEAFF

V: TRBV29-1
CDR3: CSVGQGNNQPQHF

V: TRBV5-1
CDR3: CASTRTALQETQYF

V: TRBV7-9
CDR3: CASSRGTGQYF

V: TRBV3-1
CDR3: CASSQKQGSKQYF

V: TRBV20-1
CDR3: CSAGGRTYEQYF

V: TRBV3-1
CDR3: CASSFIAGGSYEQYF

V: TRBV15
CDR3: CATSSTEWGVNQETQYF

V: TRBV2
CDR3: CASQWGGLAGEDYHEQYF

V: TRBV6-5
CDR3: CASSYKGVSSYEQYF

V: TRBV6-5
CDR3: CASSKGANSYNEQFF

V: TRBV7-2
CDR3: CASSPDREVGYTF

V: TRBV7-9
CDR3: CASSLSGDILHEQFF

V: TRBV5-1
CDR3: CASSLATATNEKLFF

V: TRBV28
CDR3: CASSLRKETQYF

V: TRBV7-2
CDR3: CASSLKMGLASSGTDTQYF